This T cell receptor (beta chain) was found in a study of beta chain features in type 1 diabetes. Germline values: CDR1 LNHDA, CDR2 SQIVND (reference sequence). This CDR3 is 16 amino acids long. V shed 5 bases and J 3 bases; nucleotides not matched to a gene: 13. Sequencing targeted expressed TCRB transcripts, as all isolated RNA had been reverse transcribed. Clones were sequenced by immunoSEQ multiplex PCR, and TCRdb holds only the in-frame ones, with some missing. Of 350,000 to 450,000 clones listed, around 15% are singletons. Findings of the study overall: Short templates might get an advantage during PCR, and this would be equal in patients and controls.

Of note for this clone: The antigen remains undetermined.

This receptor was taken from a woman between 18 and 29 years old in good health. The chain employs TRBV19 and TRBJ2-7, with 7 bases lining up with TRBD2. Material: naive CD4+ T cells from blood. The CDR3: CASSPVMRLADYEQYF. The CDR3 DNA reads as TGTGCCAGTAGTCCGGTAATGAGGCTAGCGGACTACGAGCAGTACTTC.